These 15 T cell receptor beta chains originate from one sample sequenced in a study of blood T cells in healthy people across ages. Next came a second PCR, run for roughly 6 to 11 cycles, which used a sample-barcoded 5' primer along with a J-beta primer mix. TCRdb re-called the 5' RACE reads through MiXCR, storing one row per CDR3 protein. The sample lists hundreds of thousands of distinct CDR3 sequences, 48% occurring once. Input material: blood. All receptors derive from a man aged 25-45 years in good health.

V gene TRBV4-3 combines with J gene TRBJ1-4, with D possibly being TRBD1 (5 bases). The CDR3 spans 16 residues. CDR1 LGHNA and CDR2 YSLEER come from the germline V gene. The V end was cut by 0 bases, the J end by 5 bases, with 13 bases between. The CDR3 nucleotides read TGCGCCAGCAGCCAAGATTTTGGGGCGGTCAATGAAAAACTGTTTTTT. The encoded protein is CASSQDFGAVNEKLFF.

J is TRBJ2-7 and V is TRBV18; D is unclear. CDR3 length: 14 residues. Trimming stripped 0 bases from V and 2 bases from J, with 8 bases between. Germline CDR1 reads KGHSH; CDR2 reads LQKENI. CDR3 sequence: CASSPPSNTYEQYF. The CDR3 DNA reads TGTGCCAGCTCACCACCTTCCAATACCTACGAGCAGTACTTC.

The gene calls are TRBV20-1 and TRBJ2-3; weak D call: TRBD2 (5 bases). This CDR3 spans 15 amino acids. V was pared by 5 bases and J by 4 bases, with 19 bases between. Germline values: CDR1 DFQATT, CDR2 SNEGSKA (reference sequence). As DNA, the CDR3 is TGCAGTGCTCCCCGGGTAGGCGTCGGGGCAGATACGCAGTATTTT. Its protein product is CSAPRVGVGADTQYF.

This clonotype was observed once. This rearrangement joins TRBV20-1 to TRBJ2-3, with 9 positions matching TRBD1. Germline V gene lookup returns CDR1 DFQATT and CDR2 SNEGSKA (reference sequence). J lost 2 bases, V lost 0 bases, and 3 bases had no gene match. The CDR3 is 15 amino acids. The CDR3 DNA reads TGCAGTGCTAGAGATGGGGACAGGGCCACAGATACGCAGTATTTT. It yields the protein CSARDGDRATDTQYF.

The chain joins TRBV4-3 to TRBJ2-5; D is unclear. Per the germline V gene, CDR1 is LGHNA and CDR2 is YSLEER. V gave up 1 base and J gave up 0 bases, with 3 bases separating them. The CDR3 loop spans 13 amino acids. The CDR3 DNA is TGCGCCAGCAGCCAAGCTAACCAAGAGACCCAGTACTTC. Its translation: CASSQANQETQYF.

This clonotype was seen many times. This sequence joins TRBV6-1 and TRBJ1-3, with TRBD1 as a possible D gene (6 bases). Germline loops: CDR1 MNHNS, CDR2 SASEGT. CDR3 size: 16 residues. Trimming shortened V by 4 bases and J by 2 bases, and 15 bases separated the two germline ends. The CDR3: CASSGHRDPAGNTIYF. CDR3 DNA sequence: TGTGCCAGCAGTGGACACAGGGACCCCGCTGGAAACACCATATATTTT.

V usage is TRBV29-1 and J usage is TRBJ2-7; 7 nucleotides agree with TRBD1. This CDR3 has 13 amino acids. V lost 7 bases to trimming and J lost 7 bases; unmatched junction nucleotides: 13. Germline lookup yields CDR1 SQVTM and CDR2 ANQGSEA. The CDR3 is CSAANRGDNEQYF. DNA of the CDR3: TGCAGCGCCGCAAACAGGGGCGACAATGAGCAGTACTTC.

The V gene is TRBV7-2, the J gene TRBJ2-3; D is unclear. The V end was cut by 7 bases, the J end by 7 bases, with 21 bases between. The CDR3 sequence is 15 residues long. Germline V gene lookup returns CDR1 SGHTA and CDR2 FQGNSA. The CDR3 loop is CASTLGAIFGNTQYF. CDR3 coding DNA: TGTGCCAGCACCCTAGGAGCCATCTTCGGAAATACGCAGTATTTT.

This clonotype was observed a handful of times. The chain carries TRBV6-6 and TRBJ2-7; possible D gene TRBD1, 6 bases. Germline V gene lookup returns CDR1 MNHNY and CDR2 SVGAGI (reference sequence). V lost 5 bases and J lost 7, with 18 bases in between. The CDR3 covers 14 residues. CDR3 nucleotides: TGTGCCAGCAGTCGAACATCAGGGGTTGGTGAGCAGTACTTC. This sequence encodes CASSRTSGVGEQYF.

The chain carries TRBV7-3 and TRBJ2-2, with 7 bases aligning to TRBD2. Unmatched junction bases numbered 4, after V lost 3 bases and J lost 0 bases. The length of the CDR3 is 16 residues. Germline CDR1 reads SGHTA; CDR2 reads FQGTGA. CDR3 coding DNA: TGTGCCAGCAGCTTCTTGAGCGGGACGAACACCGGGGAGCTGTTTTTT. It codes for CASSFLSGTNTGELFF.

This clonotype was seen a handful of times. The gene calls are TRBV12-3 or TRBV12-4 and TRBJ2-5; 9 bases are shared with TRBD1. With V trimmed by 6 bases and J by 0 bases, 5 bases remained unmatched. This CDR3 is built from 15 residues. CDR3 bases: TGTGCCAGCAGACGGGACAGGGTTAACCAAGAGACCCAGTACTTC. This gives the protein CASRRDRVNQETQYF.

This clonotype was recorded a few times. The CDR3: CASSRSGGPWGEKLFF. In DNA form, the CDR3 reads TGTGCCAGCAGTCGCTCAGGAGGCCCTTGGGGTGAAAAACTGTTTTTT. The genes are TRBV28 and TRBJ1-4, with D unresolved. CDR1 and CDR2 from the germline V gene are MDHEN and SYDVKM. V lost 5 bases and J 7 bases, leaving 20 bases between the germline ends. This CDR3 comprises 16 residues.

This chain joins TRBV5-5 and TRBJ1-6; 9 bases align to TRBD1. The length of the CDR3 is 16 residues. Unmatched junction bases numbered 12, after V lost 4 bases and J lost 10 bases. CDR1 SGHKS and CDR2 YYEKEE come from the germline V gene (reference sequence). CDR3 bases: TGTGCCAGCAGCATACCGGGACAGGGTGTGCGATCACCCCTCCACTTT. Amino acid sequence: CASSIPGQGVRSPLHF.

There are a few counts of this clonotype. V gene TRBV4-2 combines with J gene TRBJ1-4; 9 bases map to TRBD1. The CDR3 has 16 amino acids. The ends lost 2 bases at V and 7 bases at J; junction bases unmatched: 8. Germline V gives CDR1 LGHNA, CDR2 YNFKEQ. The CDR3 spells CASSQTQGADGEKLFF. CDR3 bases: TGTGCCAGCAGCCAAACACAGGGGGCCGATGGTGAAAAACTGTTTTTT.

In this sample, this clonotype turned up a few times. This rearrangement joins TRBV5-1 to TRBJ2-3; 8 nucleotides match TRBD1. The V gene end was trimmed by 0 bases and the J gene end by 4 bases; junction bases not matched to a gene: 10. The germline V gene encodes CDR1 SGHRS and CDR2 YFSETQ. The CDR3 is made up of 17 amino acids. CDR3 DNA sequence: TGCGCCAGCAGCTTGGCCGGACAGGGTCCTCGCGCAGATACGCAGTATTTT. Translation: CASSLAGQGPRADTQYF.